Shown below are 30 T cell receptor beta chains from a single sample sequenced in a study of beta chain features in type 1 diabetes (dated by TCRdb to about 2018). Study-wide conclusions, independent of this receptor: A moderate but significant shortening of TCRB CDR3 length was observed in type 1 diabetes patients in all four CD4+ subsets.

Library creation used the immunoSEQ multiplex PCR assay. The High Capacity cDNA Reverse Transcription Kit was used to reverse transcribe all of the isolated RNA, meaning that expressed TCRB transcripts were what got sequenced. Entries here come from immuneACCESS through TCRdb and include only in-frame sequences with V and J called. Some clones fail to appear in such tables; in the studies checked, an unresolved V gene covers under half of the shortfall, and the cause of the remainder is unknown. The table for this sample lists a few hundred thousand clones; roughly 12% of them were counted only once. 0.0085% to 0.012% of the sample rests with the top ten. These receptors lack a known antigen. Sequenced material: naive CD4+ T cells from blood. This specimen's cell subset or site label, per the study, means: true naive CD4+ T cells. The receptor set was obtained from a woman under 30 with type 1 diabetes.

The chain carries TRBV5-6 and TRBJ1-1; perhaps TRBD1 as D (5 bases). This CDR3 comprises 14 residues. Germline-derived CDR1 and CDR2 are SGHDT and YYEEEE. V shed 7 bases and J shed 1 base, with 14 bases lying between them. CDR3 DNA: TGTGCCAGCCGGTGGGGGAGGGGGAACACTGAAGCTTTCTTT. This gives the protein CASRWGRGNTEAFF.

With respect to this clone: The same CDR3 can be traced to other DNA sequences in this sample. The V gene is TRBV6-4, the J gene TRBJ2-1, with 8 bases matching TRBD2. This CDR3 spans 15 amino acids. Germline trimming cut 6 bases from V and 0 bases from J; bases unmatched to any gene: 4. Germline CDR1 is MRHNA and CDR2 is SNTAGT. The CDR3 loop reads CASSESGSSYNEQFF. The CDR3 nucleotides are TGTGCCAGCAGCGAAAGCGGGAGCTCCTACAATGAGCAGTTCTTC.

The rearrangement joins TRBV9 to TRBJ2-2; TRBD2 is a possible D gene (6 bases). The V end was cut by 3 bases, the J end by 6 bases, with 18 bases between. CDR3 size: 16 residues. Germline values: CDR1 SGDLS, CDR2 YYNGEE. In DNA, the CDR3 is TGTGCCAGCAGCGGTGCCAATTGGAGGGGAGCCGGGGAGCTGTTTTTT. Translation gives CASSGANWRGAGELFF.

The chain links TRBV6-5 to TRBJ2-7; 9 bases map to TRBD1. Germline V gene sequence: CDR1 MNHEY, CDR2 SVGAGI. The length of the CDR3 is 14 residues. V lost 6 bases, J lost 4 bases, and 7 bases stayed unmatched. The CDR3 DNA reads as TGTGCCAGCAGGCGTGGGGGGACAGGGTACGAGCAGTACTTC. Its protein is CASRRGGTGYEQYF.

The chain carries TRBV13 and TRBJ2-5, with a possible D match to TRBD2 (5 bases). Trimming left V 0 bases short and J 5 bases short, with 16 bases between. Germline assignment: CDR1 PRHDT and CDR2 FYEKMQ (reference sequence). This CDR3 is 16 amino acids long. The CDR3 reads CASSLGTSRRSETQYF. The CDR3 coding sequence is TGTGCCAGCAGCTTAGGGACTTCACGGAGGTCGGAGACCCAGTACTTC.

The chain recombines TRBV5-1 with TRBJ2-3; TRBD2 might be the D (6 bases). Germline CDR1 is SGHRS and CDR2 is YFSETQ. The CDR3 has 14 amino acids. Trimming took off 4 bases at V and 0 bases at J, with 9 bases between the two ends. The CDR3 is CASSEGRSTDTQYF. CDR3 coding DNA: TGCGCCAGCAGCGAAGGGAGGAGCACAGATACGCAGTATTTT.

The chain recombines TRBV13 with TRBJ2-7, with D possibly being TRBD1 (5 bases). Germline-derived CDR1 and CDR2 are PRHDT and FYEKMQ (reference sequence). CDR3 size: 16 residues. V lost 0 bases, J lost 2 bases, and 14 bases lay in between. The CDR3 sequence: CASSLGGQGGTYEQYF. DNA for the CDR3: TGTGCCAGCAGCTTAGGAGGCCAGGGTGGGACCTACGAGCAGTACTTC.

This rearrangement joins TRBV14 to TRBJ2-3; D not resolved. Germline V gene sequence: CDR1 SGHDN, CDR2 FVKESK. The CDR3 runs 14 residues. The ends were cut back, 1 base at V and 5 bases at J, with 10 bases in the middle. The CDR3 DNA reads as TGTGCCAGCAGCCAAGGCGTGGTTGGAGATACGCAGTATTTT. It codes for CASSQGVVGDTQYF. The full variable domain, its missing parts supplied by reference TRBV14 and TRBJ2-3, is EAGVTQFPSHSVIEKGQTVTLRCDPISGHDNLYWYRRVMGKEIKFLLHFVKESKQDESGMPNNRFLAERTGGTYSTLKVQPAELEDSGVYFCASSQGVVGDTQYFGPGTRLTVL.

This chain connects TRBV7-9 to TRBJ2-2, with D tentatively TRBD2 (6 bases). Germline lookup yields CDR1 SEHNR and CDR2 FQNEAQ (reference sequence). This CDR3 region has 13 residues. The germline V and J ends were trimmed by 5 bases and 8 bases, with 12 bases remaining between them. In DNA, the CDR3 is TGTGCCAGCAGCCCACGACTAGTGGGGGAGCTGTTTTTT. Protein sequence: CASSPRLVGELFF.

This clone was counted only a few times. The chain employs TRBV7-2 and TRBJ2-1, with D maybe TRBD2 (5 bases). Trimming left V 5 bases short and J 9 bases short, with 20 bases between. The germline gives CDR1 SGHTA, CDR2 FQGNSA. There are 15 residues in the CDR3. For the CDR3, the DNA is TGTGCCAGCAGCCCAACTCACGGGGTTCCTCCTGAGCAGTTCTTC. Its translation is CASSPTHGVPPEQFF.

This chain links TRBV7-2 with TRBJ1-5; no clear D. The germline gives CDR1 SGHTA, CDR2 FQGNSA. Trimming stripped 6 bases from V and 4 bases from J, with 16 bases between. The CDR3 contains 15 residues. CDR3 amino acids: CASSPSPEENQPQHF. For the CDR3, the DNA is TGTGCCAGCAGTCCTTCACCCGAGGAGAATCAGCCCCAGCATTTT.

The V call is TRBV29-1, the J call TRBJ2-3, with D perhaps TRBD1 (7 bases). The CDR3 length is 11 residues. Germline V gene sequence: CDR1 SQVTM, CDR2 ANQGSEA. V lost 7 bases and J lost 9, with 14 bases in between. DNA for the CDR3: TGCAGCGCCTCCAGGGGGGACACGCAGTATTTT. Translated: CSASRGDTQYF.

This clone occurred a few times. V usage is TRBV4-1 and J usage is TRBJ2-7, with TRBD2 matching over 10 bases. The germline V gene has CDR1 MGHRA and CDR2 YSYEKL. The ends lost 1 base at V and 2 bases at J; junction bases unmatched: 5. The CDR3 covers 16 residues. CDR3 bases: TGCGCCAGCAGCCAAGGCCCGGGACTAGCGACCTACGAGCAGTACTTC. Translating gives CASSQGPGLATYEQYF.

This clone has just a few counts. This chain links TRBV5-4 with TRBJ1-1, with D possibly being TRBD1 (5 bases). Germline V gives CDR1 SGHNT, CDR2 YYREEE (reference sequence). The CDR3 runs 12 residues. V shed 4 bases and J shed 7 bases, with 11 bases lying between them. The CDR3 region has the DNA TGTGCCAGCAGCGTCAGGGAGGGTGAAGCTTTCTTT. Encoded protein: CASSVREGEAFF.

This clone has just a few counts. The rearrangement joins TRBV29-1 to TRBJ2-6; TRBD2 matches at 15 bases. V was clipped by 4 bases and J by 4 bases; unmatched bases: 11. Germline-derived CDR1 and CDR2 are SQVTM and ANQGSEA. The CDR3 length is 19 residues. The CDR3 region is CSVAGTSGRPEGGANVLTF. The CDR3 region has the DNA TGCAGCGTTGCCGGGACTAGCGGGAGGCCCGAGGGGGGGGCCAACGTCCTGACTTTC.

The chain links TRBV30 to TRBJ2-3, with 9 nucleotides matching TRBD2. The CDR3 totals 15 residues. CDR1 GTSNPN and CDR2 SVGIG come from the germline V gene (reference sequence). J lost 4 bases, V lost 6 bases, and 11 bases had no gene match. The CDR3 nucleotides read TGTGCCTGTAGTATTAGCGGGAGCACTGCAGATACGCAGTATTTT. Encoded protein: CACSISGSTADTQYF.

This clone turned up a few times. The chain recombines TRBV5-6 with TRBJ1-4; a weak D match, TRBD1 (5 bases). CDR3 length: 14 amino acids. V was pared by 0 bases and J by 6 bases, with 9 bases between. CDR1 is SGHDT, CDR2 YYEEEE, per germline. The CDR3 loop is CASSLGQPHEKLFF. The CDR3 coding sequence is TGTGCCAGCAGCTTGGGACAGCCGCATGAAAAACTGTTTTTT.

This clone was recorded a few times. The chain links TRBV4-3 to TRBJ2-3; 9 positions agree with TRBD2. The CDR3 contains 16 residues. Germline V CDR1 and CDR2: LGHNA, YSLEER. J lost 2 bases, V lost 2 bases, and 5 bases had no gene match. The CDR3: CASSQSGTSLTDTQYF. CDR3 nucleotides: TGCGCCAGCAGCCAATCCGGGACTAGCCTCACAGATACGCAGTATTTT.

This clone was recorded a few times. The genes are TRBV11-2 and TRBJ2-1; 7 bases line up with TRBD1. The CDR3 covers 15 residues. Germline values: CDR1 SGHAT, CDR2 FQNNGV. The V and J ends lost 3 bases and 9 bases, in that order; junction bases with no gene match: 11. The DNA for the CDR3 is TGTGCCAGCAGCTTCCCCGGGACAGTCTTCTTTGAGCAGTTCTTC. Protein product: CASSFPGTVFFEQFF.

The chain links TRBV7-2 to TRBJ1-3, with D uncertain. Germline V gene sequence: CDR1 SGHTA, CDR2 FQGNSA. The CDR3 loop spans 17 amino acids. Between the trimmed V and J ends, which lost 0 bases and 0 bases, there was a span of 12 bases. The CDR3 DNA is TGTGCCAGCAGCTTAGCGTCCCAGGTGGTCTCTGGAAACACCATATATTTT. Its protein product is CASSLASQVVSGNTIYF.

The chain carries TRBV30 and TRBJ2-3, with D unclear. The V end was cut by 0 bases, the J end by 2 bases, with 9 bases between. The CDR3 is 14 residues long. CDR1 is GTSNPN, CDR2 SVGIG, per germline (reference sequence). CDR3 nucleotides: TGTGCCTGGAGTGTATCGAGGCTCACAGATACGCAGTATTTT. Its translation: CAWSVSRLTDTQYF.

The chain carries TRBV28 and TRBJ1-1, with D unresolved. This CDR3 has 15 residues. The ends were cut back, 5 bases at V and 2 bases at J, with 15 bases in the middle. From germline, CDR1 is MDHEN and CDR2 SYDVKM. This CDR3 reads CASSASTGINTEAFF. The CDR3 DNA is TGTGCCAGCAGTGCCTCGACGGGGATAAACACTGAAGCTTTCTTT. Drawing the rest from reference TRBV28 and TRBJ1-1, the complete variable domain is DVKVTQSSRYLVKRTGEKVFLECVQDMDHENMFWYRQDPGLGLRLIYFSYDVKMKEKGDIPEGYSVSREKKERFSLILESASTNQTSMYLCASSASTGINTEAFFGQGTRLTVV.

V is TRBV30 and J is TRBJ2-7; maybe TRBD1 (5 bases). Between the trimmed V and J ends, which lost 0 bases and 2 bases, there was a span of 26 bases. This CDR3 has 19 amino acids. Germline-derived CDR1 and CDR2 are GTSNPN and SVGIG (reference sequence). The CDR3: CAWSVRTPNPNFPPYEQYF. The CDR3 nucleotides read TGTGCCTGGAGTGTAAGGACACCCAATCCCAACTTCCCGCCCTACGAGCAGTACTTC. Based on the CDR3 plus reference TRBV30 and TRBJ2-7, the full variable domain is SQTIHQWPATLVQPVGSPLSLECTVEGTSNPNLYWYRQAAGRGLQLLFYSVGIGQISSEVPQNLSASRPQDRQFILSSKKLLLSDSGFYLCAWSVRTPNPNFPPYEQYFGPGTRLTVT.

This clone was recorded a few times. The rearrangement joins TRBV7-2 to TRBJ2-1; 13 positions agree with TRBD2. Germline assignment: CDR1 SGHTA and CDR2 FQGNSA. The CDR3 covers 16 residues. Germline trimming cut 1 base from V and 7 bases from J; bases unmatched to any gene: 4. In DNA, the CDR3 is TGTGCCAGCAGCTTAGGTGGGACTAGCGGGGCGAATGAGCAGTTCTTC. It translates to CASSLGGTSGANEQFF.

This clone showed up just a few times. The chain uses TRBV9 and TRBJ1-3; D may be TRBD1 (5 bases). The CDR3 runs to 15 residues. Germline V gene lookup returns CDR1 SGDLS and CDR2 YYNGEE. V was trimmed by 2 bases and J by 0 bases, leaving 9 bases between them. CDR3: CASSVGDYSGNTIYF. The DNA for the CDR3 is TGTGCCAGCAGCGTCGGGGACTACTCTGGAAACACCATATATTTT.

The chain recombines TRBV4-1 with TRBJ2-6, with 10 nucleotides matching TRBD1. Per the germline V gene, CDR1 is MGHRA and CDR2 is YSYEKL. V was pared by 4 bases and J by 2 bases, with 8 bases of the junction left unmatched. This CDR3 comprises 18 residues. The CDR3 coding sequence is TGCGCCAGCAGCCCGACCGGGACAGGGGTTCCTGGGGCCAACGTCCTGACTTTC. Residues: CASSPTGTGVPGANVLTF.

The chain joins TRBV7-2 to TRBJ2-5; TRBD2 agrees at 7 bases. Germline trimming cut 5 bases from V and 7 bases from J; bases unmatched to any gene: 4. CDR3 length equals 12 residues. Germline CDR1 reads SGHTA; CDR2 reads FQGNSA. The CDR3 bases are TGTGCCAGCAGCCCCCCGGGAGGGACCCAGTACTTC. The encoded protein is CASSPPGGTQYF.

This clone was detected only a few times. The V call is TRBV4-1, the J call TRBJ2-4; D remains unclear. Trimming left V 1 base short and J 0 bases short, with 4 bases between. CDR1 MGHRA and CDR2 YSYEKL come from the germline V gene. This CDR3 has 14 amino acids. The CDR3: CASSQGLAKNIQYF. CDR3 sequence (DNA): TGCGCCAGCAGCCAAGGACTAGCCAAAAACATTCAGTACTTC.

This sequence joins TRBV25-1 and TRBJ2-5, with D possibly matching TRBD2 (5 bases). The CDR3 loop spans 12 amino acids. Germline CDR1 and CDR2: MGHDK and SYGVNS. Trimming cost V 5 bases and J 5 bases, with 9 bases left between them. CDR3 region: CASSKPGETQYF. As DNA, the CDR3 is TGTGCCAGCAGTAAACCGGGGGAGACCCAGTACTTC.

V usage is TRBV7-2 and J usage is TRBJ2-1, with 10 bases aligning to TRBD2. This CDR3 comprises 16 residues. V dropped 3 bases and J dropped 5; count of bases not matched to a gene: 7. The germline V gene has CDR1 SGHTA and CDR2 FQGNSA. The CDR3 nucleotides are TGTGCCAGCAGCTTCCCAGCGGGGGGGCTGAACAATGAGCAGTTCTTC. Protein: CASSFPAGGLNNEQFF.